This note documents a single T cell receptor (beta chain) sequence. Other DNA variants within this sample encode the same CDR3. Unmatched junction bases numbered 5, after V lost 4 bases and J lost 2 bases. Per germline, CDR1 SGHRS and CDR2 YFSETQ. This CDR3 is 16 amino acids long. This entry is derived from a study of cytomegalovirus exposure and HLA in healthy donors. Background on the study: Prior work identified 117 million unique TCR beta sequences in some 200 million T cells.

Vbeta (60) and Jbeta (13) primers were used in the PCR. Some clones are missing from TCRdb's copy, which holds only in-frame ones; the method was immunoSEQ multiplex PCR. The sample shows 110,000 to 150,000 clones, 72% of them seen only once. This receptor was taken from a man aged 40-55 years in good health and CMV-seronegative. Input material: PBMCs. The chain joins TRBV5-1 to TRBJ2-5; the match to TRBD2 covers 13 bases. CDR3 sequence: CASSPRLAGGQETQYF. DNA for the CDR3: TGCGCCAGCAGCCCTCGACTAGCGGGAGGACAAGAGACCCAGTACTTC.